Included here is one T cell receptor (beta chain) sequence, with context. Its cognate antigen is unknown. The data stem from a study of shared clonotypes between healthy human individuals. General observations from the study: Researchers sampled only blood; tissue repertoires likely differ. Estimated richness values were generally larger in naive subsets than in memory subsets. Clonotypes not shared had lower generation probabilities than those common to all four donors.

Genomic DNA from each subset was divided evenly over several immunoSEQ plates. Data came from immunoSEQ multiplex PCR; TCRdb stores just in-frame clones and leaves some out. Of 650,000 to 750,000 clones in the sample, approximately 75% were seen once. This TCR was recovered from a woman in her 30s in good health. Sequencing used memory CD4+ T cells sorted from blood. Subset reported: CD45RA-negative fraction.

The CDR3 sequence: CASSFTGQNTGELFF. CDR3 coding DNA: TGCGCCAGCAGCTTCACAGGACAGAACACCGGGGAGCTGTTTTTT. This chain joins TRBV5-1 and TRBJ2-2, with D possibly matching TRBD1 (5 bases). There are 15 residues in the CDR3. Germline V gives CDR1 SGHRS, CDR2 YFSETQ. V dropped 2 bases and J dropped 1 base, with 9 bases sitting between them. Looking up the rest from reference TRBV5-1 and TRBJ2-2 gives the full variable domain: KAGVTQTPRYLIKTRGQQVTLSCSPISGHRSVSWYQQTPGQGLQFLFEYFSETQRNKGNFPGRFSGRQFSNSRSEMNVSTLELGDSALYLCASSFTGQNTGELFFGEGSRLTVL.